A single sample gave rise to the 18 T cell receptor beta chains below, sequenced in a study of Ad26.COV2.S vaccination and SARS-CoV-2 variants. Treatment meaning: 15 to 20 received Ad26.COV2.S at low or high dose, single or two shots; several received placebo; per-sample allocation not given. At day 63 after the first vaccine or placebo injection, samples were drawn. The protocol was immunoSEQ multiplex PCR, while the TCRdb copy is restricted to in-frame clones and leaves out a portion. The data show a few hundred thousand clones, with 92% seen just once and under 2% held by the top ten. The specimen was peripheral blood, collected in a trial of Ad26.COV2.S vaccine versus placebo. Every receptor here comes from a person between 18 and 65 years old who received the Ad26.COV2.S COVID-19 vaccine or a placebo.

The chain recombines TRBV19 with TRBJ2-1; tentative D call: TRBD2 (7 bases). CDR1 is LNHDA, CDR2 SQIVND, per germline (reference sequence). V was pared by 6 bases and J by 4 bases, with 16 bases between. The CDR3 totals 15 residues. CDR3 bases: TGTGCCAGTAGGGGATCGGGGGGCGCGTACAATGAGCAGTTCTTC. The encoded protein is CASRGSGGAYNEQFF. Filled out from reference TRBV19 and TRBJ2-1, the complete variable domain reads DGGITQSPKYLFRKEGQNVTLSCEQNLNHDAMYWYRQDPGQGLRLIYYSQIVNDFQKGDIAEGYSVSREKKESFPLTVTSAQKNPTAFYLCASRGSGGAYNEQFFGPGTRLTVL.

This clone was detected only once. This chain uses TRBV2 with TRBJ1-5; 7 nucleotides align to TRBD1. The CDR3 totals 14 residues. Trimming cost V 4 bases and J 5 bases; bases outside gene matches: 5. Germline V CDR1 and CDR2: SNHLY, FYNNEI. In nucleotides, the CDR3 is TGTGCCAGCAGTGGGGACAGATATTATCAGCCCCAGCATTTT. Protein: CASSGDRYYQPQHF.

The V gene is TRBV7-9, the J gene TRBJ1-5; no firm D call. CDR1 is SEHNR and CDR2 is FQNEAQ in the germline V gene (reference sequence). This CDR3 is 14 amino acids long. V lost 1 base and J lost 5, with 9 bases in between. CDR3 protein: CASSLDSTHQPQHF. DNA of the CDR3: TGTGCCAGCAGCTTAGACAGTACTCATCAGCCCCAGCATTTT.

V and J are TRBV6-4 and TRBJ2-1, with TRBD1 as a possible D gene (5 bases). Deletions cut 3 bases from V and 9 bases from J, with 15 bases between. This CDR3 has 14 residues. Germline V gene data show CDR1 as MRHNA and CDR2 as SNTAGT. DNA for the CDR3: TGTGCCAGCAGTGATTCCTTCAGGGAACGTGAGCAGTTCTTC. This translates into CASSDSFREREQFF.

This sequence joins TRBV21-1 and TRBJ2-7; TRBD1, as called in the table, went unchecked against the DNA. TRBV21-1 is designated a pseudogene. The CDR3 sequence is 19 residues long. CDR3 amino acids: CASSPQTGDLLTPPYEQYF. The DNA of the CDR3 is TGTGCCAGCAGCCCTCAAACAGGGGACCTGTTAACCCCTCCTTACGAGCAGTACTTC.

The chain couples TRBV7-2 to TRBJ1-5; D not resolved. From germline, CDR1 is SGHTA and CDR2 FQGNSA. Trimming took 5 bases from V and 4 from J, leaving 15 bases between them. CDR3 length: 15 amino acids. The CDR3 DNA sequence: TGTGCCAGCAGCGCCCTAACCGGGCCTAATCAGCCCCAGCATTTT. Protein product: CASSALTGPNQPQHF.

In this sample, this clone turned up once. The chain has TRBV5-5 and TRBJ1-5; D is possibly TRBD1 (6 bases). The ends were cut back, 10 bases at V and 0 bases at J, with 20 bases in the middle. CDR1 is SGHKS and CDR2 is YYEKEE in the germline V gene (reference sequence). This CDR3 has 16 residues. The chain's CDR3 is CAARTAAIGSNQPQHF. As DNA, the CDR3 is TGTGCCGCCCGGACAGCCGCCATCGGTAGCAATCAGCCCCAGCATTTT.

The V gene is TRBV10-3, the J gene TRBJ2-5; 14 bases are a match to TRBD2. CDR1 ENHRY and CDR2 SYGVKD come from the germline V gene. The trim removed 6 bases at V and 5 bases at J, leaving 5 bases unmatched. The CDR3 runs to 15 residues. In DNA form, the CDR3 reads TGTGCCATCAGGACTAGCGGGGGGGCCCGGGAGACCCAGTACTTC. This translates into CAIRTSGGARETQYF.

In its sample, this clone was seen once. CDR3 in DNA: TGTGCCAGCAGTGAGTTGGCCGGGACAGGGAGCCCTGAAGCTTTCTTT. It translates to CASSELAGTGSPEAFF. The chain links TRBV25-1 to TRBJ1-1; 9 bases are a match to TRBD1. The CDR3 has 16 amino acids. Germline CDR1 reads MGHDK; CDR2 reads SYGVNS. V lost 3 bases, J lost 6 bases, and 11 bases stayed unmatched. Full variable domain (rest looked up from reference TRBV25-1 and TRBJ1-1): EADIYQTPRYLVIGTGKKITLECSQTMGHDKMYWYQQDPGMELHLIHYSYGVNSTEKGDLSSESTVSRIRTEHFPLTLESARPSHTSQYLCASSELAGTGSPEAFFGQGTRLTVV.

The DNA for the CDR3 is TGTGCCAGCAGCTTTTCGACTAGCGGGGGGGCATGGGAGACCCAGTACTTC. Translated, it gives CASSFSTSGGAWETQYF. The genes are TRBV11-2 and TRBJ2-5, with 14 bases identical to TRBD2. This CDR3 is 17 amino acids long. In germline, CDR1 is SGHAT, CDR2 FQNNGV. J lost 5 bases, V lost 3 bases, and 8 bases had no gene match. Using reference TRBV11-2 and TRBJ2-5 for the parts outside the CDR3, the full variable domain is EAGVAQSPRYKIIEKRQSVAFWCNPISGHATLYWYQQILGQGPKLLIQFQNNGVVDDSQLPKDRFSAERLKGVDSTLKIQPAKLEDSAVYLCASSFSTSGGAWETQYFGPGTRLLVL.

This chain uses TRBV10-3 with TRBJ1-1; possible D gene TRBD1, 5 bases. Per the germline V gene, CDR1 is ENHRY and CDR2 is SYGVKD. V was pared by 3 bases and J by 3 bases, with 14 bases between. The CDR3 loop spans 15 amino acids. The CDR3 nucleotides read TGTGCCATCAGTGATCGGAGCAGGGTGGACACTGAAGCTTTCTTT. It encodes CAISDRSRVDTEAFF.

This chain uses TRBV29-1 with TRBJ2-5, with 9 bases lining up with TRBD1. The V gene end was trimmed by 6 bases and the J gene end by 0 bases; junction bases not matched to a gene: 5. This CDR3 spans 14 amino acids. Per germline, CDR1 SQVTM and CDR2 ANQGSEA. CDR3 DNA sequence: TGCAGCGTAAGCGGGACAGGGTACCAAGAGACCCAGTACTTC. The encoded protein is CSVSGTGYQETQYF.

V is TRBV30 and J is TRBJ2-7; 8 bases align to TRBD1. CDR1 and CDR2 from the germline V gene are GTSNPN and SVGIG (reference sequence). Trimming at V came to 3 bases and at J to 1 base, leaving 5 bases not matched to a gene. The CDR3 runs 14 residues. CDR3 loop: CAWRGTGPSYEQYF. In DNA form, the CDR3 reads TGTGCCTGGAGAGGGACAGGCCCTTCCTACGAGCAGTACTTC.

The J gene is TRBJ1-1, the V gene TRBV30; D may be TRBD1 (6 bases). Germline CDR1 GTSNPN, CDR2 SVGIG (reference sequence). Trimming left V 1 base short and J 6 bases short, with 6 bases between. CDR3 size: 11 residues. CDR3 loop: CAWSEGAEAFF. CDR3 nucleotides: TGTGCCTGGAGTGAGGGGGCTGAAGCTTTCTTT. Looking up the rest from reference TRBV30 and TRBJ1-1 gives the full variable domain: SQTIHQWPATLVQPVGSPLSLECTVEGTSNPNLYWYRQAAGRGLQLLFYSVGIGQISSEVPQNLSASRPQDRQFILSSKKLLLSDSGFYLCAWSEGAEAFFGQGTRLTVV.

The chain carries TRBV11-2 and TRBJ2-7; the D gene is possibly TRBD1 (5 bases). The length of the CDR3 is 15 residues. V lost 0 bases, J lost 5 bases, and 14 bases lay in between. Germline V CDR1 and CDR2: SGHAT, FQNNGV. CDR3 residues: CASSLDPTRVHEQYF. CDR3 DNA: TGTGCCAGCAGCTTAGACCCAACCAGGGTCCACGAGCAGTACTTC.

The CDR3 loop is CASKQNTNLRYEQYF. The CDR3 region has the DNA TGTGCCAGCAAGCAGAACACAAATCTACGCTACGAGCAGTACTTC. J is TRBJ2-7 and V is TRBV2; D is unresolved. V lost 7 bases to trimming and J lost 3 bases, with 19 bases between them. Germline CDR1 and CDR2: SNHLY and FYNNEI. The CDR3 has 15 residues. Together with reference TRBV2 and TRBJ2-7, the CDR3 gives the full variable domain: EPEVTQTPSHQVTQMGQEVILRCVPISNHLYFYWYRQILGQKVEFLVSFYNNEISEKSEIFDDQFSVERPDGSNFTLKIRSTKLEDSAMYFCASKQNTNLRYEQYFGPGTRLTVT.

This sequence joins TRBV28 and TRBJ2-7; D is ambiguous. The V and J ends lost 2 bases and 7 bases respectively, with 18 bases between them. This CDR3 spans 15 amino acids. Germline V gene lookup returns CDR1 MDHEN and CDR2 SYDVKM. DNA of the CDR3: TGTGCCAGCAGTTTAGTGACCGTCGCTTACTGGGAGCAGTACTTC. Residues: CASSLVTVAYWEQYF. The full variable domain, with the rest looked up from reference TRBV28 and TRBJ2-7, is DVKVTQSSRYLVKRTGEKVFLECVQDMDHENMFWYRQDPGLGLRLIYFSYDVKMKEKGDIPEGYSVSREKKERFSLILESASTNQTSMYLCASSLVTVAYWEQYFGPGTRLTVT.

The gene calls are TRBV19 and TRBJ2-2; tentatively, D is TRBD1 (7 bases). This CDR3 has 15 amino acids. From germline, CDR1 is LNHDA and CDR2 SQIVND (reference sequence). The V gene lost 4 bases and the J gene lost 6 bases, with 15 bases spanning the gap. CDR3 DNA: TGTGCCAGTAGTAGACAGGGCTGGGGGGCCGGGGAGCTGTTTTTT. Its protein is CASSRQGWGAGELFF.